The rows below give T cell receptor beta chains drawn from one sample of a study of blood T cells in healthy people across ages. TCRdb fed the 5' RACE reads into MiXCR, producing one record per CDR3 protein. This table holds about 830,000 distinct CDR3 sequences, around two thirds found once. The sequenced sample consisted of blood. The receptors come from a man younger than 45 in good health. Each CDR3 is given with its conserved first and last residue. Each record gives: D gene, V gene, clone size, J gene, CDR3 DNA, CDR3 protein. D genes are given only for firm matches. Rows give clone size only sometimes, using once, few, many, or a class for an expanded clone.

>NA|TRBV7-9|NA|TRBJ2-4
TGTGCCAGCAGTCCCCAGATGGACGCCGCATGGTACTTC
CASSPQMDAAWYF
>TRBD1|TRBV28|few|TRBJ1-4
TGTGCCAGCAGTCCGGGACAGGGTAGGGATGAAAAACTGTTTTTT
CASSPGQGRDEKLFF
>NA|TRBV29-1|once|TRBJ2-1
TGCAGCGTCGTACCGGGAAATAACAATGAGCAGTTCTTC
CSVVPGNNNEQFF
>TRBD2|TRBV5-1|few|TRBJ2-1
TGCGCCAGCAGCTTGGCCAGCGGGGGAGAGCAGTTCTTC
CASSLASGGEQFF
>NA|TRBV5-1|NA|TRBJ1-4
TGCGCCAGCAGCTTGGAGAGGGCAGCTAATGAAAAACTGTTTTTT
CASSLERAANEKLFF
>NA|TRBV7-2|NA|TRBJ2-6
TGTGCCAGCAGCTCCTTCAGGGGTTCCGGGGCCAACGTCCTGACTTTC
CASSSFRGSGANVLTF
>TRBD2|TRBV28|once|TRBJ2-5
TGTGCCAGCAGTTTACCGACCGGGACTAGCGGGGGGGACAACCAAGAGACCCAGTACTTC
CASSLPTGTSGGDNQETQYF
>NA|TRBV20-1|NA|TRBJ1-2
TGCAGTGCCGAAGACAGGTACGCTAACTATGGCTACACCTTC
CSAEDRYANYGYTF
>NA|TRBV27|NA|TRBJ2-1
TGTGCCAGCAGTTTCATAGAAGGAGAGCAGTTCTTC
CASSFIEGEQFF
>NA|TRBV20-1|many|TRBJ2-1
TGCAGTGCTAGATCGACGGCAGGACAGATCTACAATGAGCAGTTCTTC
CSARSTAGQIYNEQFF
>NA|TRBV6-1|NA|TRBJ2-5
TGTGCCAGCAGTCGATCTCAGGTTACGTTTGATGAGCAGTACTTC
CASSRSQVTFDEQYF
>NA|TRBV7-9|NA|TRBJ2-2
TGTGCCAGCAGCCCCCCAGGCGCGGCGAACACCGGGGAGCTGTTTTTT
CASSPPGAANTGELFF
>TRBD2|TRBV5-1|NA|TRBJ2-1
TGCGCCAGCGAGGGGACGGGGGGCTCCTACAATGAGCAGTTCTTC
CASEGTGGSYNEQFF
>TRBD2|TRBV12-3/TRBV12-4|few|TRBJ2-3
TGTGCCAGCAGTACCCAACTAGCGCCGGTCACAGATACGCAGTATTTT
CASSTQLAPVTDTQYF
>NA|TRBV7-2|NA|TRBJ2-5
TGTGCCAGCAGCTTAGCCGGGGCTGGGATGGAGACCCAGTACTTC
CASSLAGAGMETQYF
>TRBD2|TRBV3-1|NA|TRBJ2-1
TGTGCCAGCAGCCAAGATCTCGGGACTAGCGCGCGGGAGCAGTTCTTC
CASSQDLGTSAREQFF
>NA|TRBV10-3|NA|TRBJ1-2
TGTGCCATCACGTCATACGGGGAATTTGGCTATGGCTACACCTTC
CAITSYGEFGYGYTF
>NA|TRBV27|NA|TRBJ1-1
TGTGCCAGCATGGGACTGAACACTGAAGCTTTCTTT
CASMGLNTEAFF
>NA|TRBV5-4|NA|TRBJ2-7
TGTGCCAGCAGCTCGAACACCGCTGACGAGCAGTACTTC
CASSSNTADEQYF
>NA|TRBV6-6|NA|TRBJ1-4
TGTGCCAGCAGTCACAGACAGACTAATGAAAAACTGTTTTTT
CASSHRQTNEKLFF
>NA|TRBV4-3|few|TRBJ1-6
TGCGCCAGCAGCCAGGAAACAACCAAGGGTAGGGGTAATTCACCCCTCCACTTT
CASSQETTKGRGNSPLHF
>NA|TRBV27|NA|TRBJ2-2
TGTGCCAGCAGCCGTCGGAACACCGGGGAGCTGTTTTTT
CASSRRNTGELFF
>NA|TRBV5-6|many|TRBJ1-2
TGTGCCAGCAGCTACGACAACTATGGCTACACCTTC
CASSYDNYGYTF
>NA|TRBV5-1|NA|TRBJ2-7
TGCGCCAGCAGCTTGGTTTCAGGGACCTCCTACGAGCAGTACTTC
CASSLVSGTSYEQYF